This paragraph covers one T cell receptor beta chain sequence. This sample stems from a study of T cell changes during pregnancy in multiple sclerosis. Germline V gene lookup returns CDR1 MDHEN and CDR2 SYDVKM. This CDR3 comprises 15 residues. With 8 bases clipped from V and 8 bases from J, the junction kept 14 bases outside the gene matches. Method: immunoSEQ multiplex PCR; TCRdb's copy keeps in-frame clones and lacks some. Of about 59,000 clones listed, approximately 90% are singletons. The chain uses TRBV28 and TRBJ1-2; 10 bases line up with TRBD1. The sequence was obtained from a female donor in good health, enrolled as a control in a pregnancy study. The source was peripheral blood, collected in the third trimester of pregnancy. The CDR3 reads CASQSPGQGIGGYTF. In DNA, the CDR3 is TGTGCCAGCCAATCCCCGGGACAGGGGATAGGAGGCTACACCTTC.